This paragraph covers one TCR beta chain sequence. The data were taken from a study of long-term antiretroviral therapy in people with HIV. At the survey level, the v3.0 immunoSEQ assay was run. Sequencing used immunoSEQ multiplex PCR; TCRdb keeps in-frame clones, though not all of them. The sample includes around 22,000 clones, approximately 95% of them seen just once. The clonotype comes from a woman aged 50 to 60 with HIV. The specimen was unsorted PBMCs, collected almost 5 years after starting antiretroviral therapy.

CDR3 coding DNA: TGTGCCAGCAGCTTATCCAGAACCGGCTACACCTTC. It codes for CASSLSRTGYTF. This chain links TRBV7-9 with TRBJ1-2; D uncertain. The V gene lost 2 bases and the J gene lost 8 bases, with 9 bases spanning the gap. The CDR3 runs to 12 residues. CDR1 and CDR2 (germline): SEHNR, FQNEAQ (reference sequence).